A selection of T cell receptor beta chains follows, all from one sample in a study of cytomegalovirus exposure and HLA in healthy donors. The table came from immunoSEQ multiplex PCR; TCRdb's copy has only in-frame clones and leaves some out. The data show fewer than 250,000 clones, around 86% seen once. The sequenced sample was PBMCs. The receptors originated from a woman younger than 30 in good health and CMV-seropositive. Each CDR3 is given with its conserved first and last residue. Each record gives: V gene, clone size, D gene, J gene, CDR3 protein, CDR3 DNA. A D gene is named only where the DNA matches it firmly. Not all rows give a size; the values are once, few, many and, for expanded clones, a class.

TRBV5-1,-,TRBD2,TRBJ2-1,CASSLGTSGSFDEQFF,TGCGCCAGCAGCTTGGGAACTAGCGGGAGTTTTGATGAGCAGTTCTTC
TRBV15,few,-,TRBJ2-7,CATSKGTRFYEQYF,TGTGCCACCAGCAAAGGGACTCGGTTCTACGAGCAGTACTTC
TRBV5-4,-,-,TRBJ2-1,CASTHGKRIDEQFF,TGTGCCAGCACCCATGGGAAGCGGATCGATGAGCAGTTCTTC
TRBV29-1,-,-,TRBJ1-1,CSVLPGQPEAFF,TGCAGCGTCCTACCTGGACAGCCTGAAGCTTTCTTT
TRBV27,once,TRBD1,TRBJ2-7,CASSRRRPGQGDEQYF,TGTGCCAGCAGTAGACGCCGCCCCGGACAGGGAGACGAGCAGTACTTC
TRBV27,-,-,TRBJ2-7,CASSLRSGSYEQYF,TGTGCCAGCAGTTTAAGATCGGGATCCTACGAGCAGTACTTC
TRBV7-9,-,-,TRBJ2-1,CASSSLSNEQFF,TGTGCCAGCAGTTCGCTATCCAATGAGCAGTTCTTC
TRBV7-8,-,TRBD2,TRBJ2-1,CASSLLSGGYNEQFF,TGTGCCAGCAGCTTATTAAGCGGGGGCTACAATGAGCAGTTCTTC
TRBV6-4,-,-,TRBJ2-5,CASSDRSGGLETQYF,TGTGCCAGCAGTGATAGGAGCGGAGGGCTAGAGACCCAGTACTTC
TRBV11-2,-,-,TRBJ2-2,CASSPGNSNTGELFF,TGTGCCAGCAGCCCCGGGAACTCGAACACCGGGGAGCTGTTTTTT
TRBV5-1,-,TRBD1,TRBJ1-1,CASSSRTGRDTEAFF,TGCGCCAGCAGCTCCAGGACAGGGCGGGACACTGAAGCTTTCTTT
TRBV28,-,TRBD1,TRBJ2-7,CASSPTGVSYEQYF,TGTGCCAGCAGTCCTACAGGGGTTTCCTACGAGCAGTACTTC
TRBV28,-,-,TRBJ2-1,CASSLTQGYNEQFF,TGTGCCAGCAGTTTAACCCAGGGGTACAATGAGCAGTTCTTC
TRBV27,-,TRBD1,TRBJ2-3,CASRPARWGQGTDTQYF,TGTGCCAGCAGACCAGCAAGGTGGGGACAGGGCACAGATACGCAGTATTTT
TRBV6-1,-,-,TRBJ2-7,CASSEDRTPSYEQYF,TGTGCCAGCAGTGAAGATAGGACACCTTCCTACGAGCAGTACTTC
TRBV9,once,-,TRBJ1-2,CASSVDGTPYGGYTF,TGTGCCAGCAGCGTAGATGGGACACCATACGGAGGCTACACCTTC
TRBV2,few,-,TRBJ1-2,CASREEQYGYTF,TGTGCCAGCAGGGAGGAGCAGTATGGCTACACCTTC
TRBV6-6,-,TRBD1,TRBJ1-1,CASSPTGGLTEAFF,TGTGCCAGCAGCCCGACAGGGGGGCTCACTGAAGCTTTCTTT
TRBV28,-,TRBD2,TRBJ2-1,CASSLSLAGFNEQFF,TGTGCCAGCAGTTTATCCCTAGCGGGATTCAATGAGCAGTTCTTC
TRBV14,-,TRBD2,TRBJ2-7,CASSQKGLVSLEQYF,TGTGCCAGCAGCCAAAAGGGACTAGTTTCTCTCGAGCAGTACTTC
TRBV18,-,-,TRBJ2-2,CASSGIAEENTGELFF,TGTGCCAGCTCAGGTATCGCGGAGGAGAACACCGGGGAGCTGTTTTTT
TRBV2,once,-,TRBJ1-5,CASSAGVGQPQHF,TGTGCCAGCAGCGCAGGGGTGGGGCAGCCCCAGCATTTT
TRBV9,-,-,TRBJ2-5,CASSVVSIQGETQYF,TGTGCCAGCAGCGTAGTTAGTATCCAGGGGGAGACCCAGTACTTC
TRBV4-1,-,-,TRBJ2-7,CASSQVPKGGGFAYEQYF,TGCGCCAGCAGCCAAGTCCCTAAAGGGGGGGGCTTCGCCTACGAGCAGTACTTC
TRBV11-1,-,TRBD1,TRBJ2-6,CASSGWTGRSGANVLTF,TGTGCCAGCAGCGGATGGACAGGGCGTTCTGGGGCCAACGTCCTGACTTTC
TRBV21-1,-,-,TRBJ1-2,CASSPRTGTNYGYTF,TGTGCCAGCAGCCCAAGGACAGGGACCAACTATGGCTACACCTTC
TRBV5-4,once,-,TRBJ2-5,CASSLVAGGQETQYF,TGTGCCAGCAGCTTGGTGGCAGGCGGGCAAGAGACCCAGTACTTC
TRBV5-5,-,TRBD1,TRBJ1-2,CASSLTLDRVSYGYTF,TGTGCCAGCAGCTTGACCCTGGACAGGGTGAGCTATGGCTACACCTTC
TRBV9,-,-,TRBJ1-2,CASSVGETFGKRGGYTF,TGTGCCAGCAGCGTTGGTGAGACTTTCGGTAAACGGGGTGGCTACACCTTC
TRBV5-1,-,-,TRBJ1-1,CASRIHPQGIYTEAFF,TGCGCCAGCAGGATACACCCTCAGGGGATCTACACTGAAGCTTTCTTT
TRBV9,-,-,TRBJ1-1,CASSVAQSTGRTEAFF,TGTGCCAGCAGCGTAGCCCAATCTACAGGGCGAACTGAAGCTTTCTTT
TRBV5-1,-,-,TRBJ1-2,CASSPEFSRYGYTF,TGCGCCAGCAGCCCCGAATTCTCCAGATATGGCTACACCTTC
TRBV27,once,TRBD1,TRBJ2-1,CARGQGRYNEQFF,TGTGCCAGGGGACAGGGAAGGTACAATGAGCAGTTCTTC
TRBV15,-,-,TRBJ2-7,CATSRSRARVTEQYF,TGTGCCACCAGCAGGTCGAGGGCTAGGGTCACCGAGCAGTACTTC
TRBV5-1,-,-,TRBJ2-5,CASSEGIGGETQYF,TGCGCCAGCAGCGAGGGAATAGGTGGGGAGACCCAGTACTTC
TRBV4-1,-,-,TRBJ2-3,CASSQDLSTDTQYF,TGCGCCAGCAGCCAAGATCTTAGCACAGATACGCAGTATTTT
TRBV25-1,-,-,TRBJ1-1,CASIEGVPNAEAFF,TGTGCCAGCATCGAAGGGGTTCCTAACGCTGAAGCTTTCTTT
TRBV5-5,once,-,TRBJ1-5,CASSLGSSNQPQHF,TGTGCCAGCAGCTTGGGTAGTAGCAATCAGCCCCAGCATTTT
TRBV19,-,-,TRBJ2-3,CASSPGTDTQYF,TGTGCCAGTTCACCAGGCACAGATACGCAGTATTTT
TRBV28,-,-,TRBJ1-2,CASSQTGANYGYTF,TGTGCCAGCAGTCAAACAGGCGCTAACTATGGCTACACCTTC
TRBV5-6,-,-,TRBJ2-7,CASSPDWILSTEQYF,TGTGCCAGCAGCCCAGACTGGATTCTCTCTACGGAGCAGTACTTC
TRBV27,-,-,TRBJ2-7,CASSTGRGYEQYF,TGTGCCAGCAGTACTGGACGGGGATACGAGCAGTACTTC
TRBV19,once,TRBD1,TRBJ2-1,CASSIGGTGNEQFF,TGTGCCAGTAGTATAGGAGGGACAGGCAATGAGCAGTTCTTC
TRBV6-5,-,-,TRBJ2-1,CASSILGEQFF,TGTGCCAGCAGTATTCTCGGTGAGCAGTTCTTC
TRBV4-1,-,-,TRBJ2-3,CASSHRRGTDTQYF,TGCGCCAGCAGCCATCGTCGGGGGACAGATACGCAGTATTTT
TRBV4-2,-,-,TRBJ2-6,CASSQDHPVDNSGANVLTF,TGTGCCAGCAGCCAAGATCATCCAGTGGACAACTCTGGGGCCAACGTCCTGACTTTC
TRBV30,-,TRBD1,TRBJ1-4,CAWQPTGTGEKLFF,TGTGCCTGGCAACCGACCGGGACAGGGGAAAAACTGTTTTTT
TRBV7-6,once,TRBD1,TRBJ1-4,CASSFGTGAATNEKLFF,TGTGCCAGCAGCTTTGGGACAGGGGCGGCAACTAATGAAAAACTGTTTTTT
TRBV28,-,-,TRBJ1-1,CASRPRGGVNTEAFF,TGTGCCAGCAGACCCCGTGGGGGCGTGAACACTGAAGCTTTCTTT
TRBV7-3,-,-,TRBJ1-2,CASSLMGSINYGYTF,TGTGCCAGCAGCTTAATGGGCAGCATTAACTATGGCTACACCTTC
TRBV11-2,-,-,TRBJ2-1,CASSFFPTESDEQFF,TGTGCCAGCAGCTTCTTTCCCACCGAGTCCGATGAGCAGTTCTTC
TRBV28,once,-,TRBJ1-4,CASSPTGTNEKLFF,TGTGCCAGCAGCCCTACAGGGACTAATGAAAAACTGTTTTTT
TRBV9,-,-,TRBJ1-1,CASSPHGGKSGEAFF,TGTGCCAGCAGCCCCCATGGGGGGAAATCGGGTGAAGCTTTCTTT
TRBV28,once,TRBD2,TRBJ2-2,CASSFGSGIMGLFF,TGTGCCAGCAGTTTTGGCAGCGGGATCATGGGGCTGTTTTTT
TRBV9,-,-,TRBJ1-1,CASSATGTNTEAFF,TGTGCCAGCAGCGCCACAGGGACAAACACTGAAGCTTTCTTT